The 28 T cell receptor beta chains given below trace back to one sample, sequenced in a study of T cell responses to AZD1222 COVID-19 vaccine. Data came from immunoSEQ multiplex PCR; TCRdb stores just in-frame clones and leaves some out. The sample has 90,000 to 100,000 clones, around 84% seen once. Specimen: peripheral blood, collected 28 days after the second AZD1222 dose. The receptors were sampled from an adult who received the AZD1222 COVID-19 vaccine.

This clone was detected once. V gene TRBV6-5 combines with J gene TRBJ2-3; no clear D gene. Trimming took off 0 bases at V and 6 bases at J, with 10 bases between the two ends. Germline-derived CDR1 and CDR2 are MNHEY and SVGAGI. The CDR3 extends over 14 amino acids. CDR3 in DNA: TGTGCCAGCAGTTACTCTCTAGATCTGGATACGCAGTATTTT. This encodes CASSYSLDLDTQYF.

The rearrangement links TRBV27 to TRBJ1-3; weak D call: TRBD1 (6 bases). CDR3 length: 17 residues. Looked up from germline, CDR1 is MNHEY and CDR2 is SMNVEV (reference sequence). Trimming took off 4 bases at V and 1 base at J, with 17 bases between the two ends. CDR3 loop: CASSSLSRGRSGNTIYF. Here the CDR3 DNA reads TGTGCCAGCAGTTCCCTCTCCCGGGGGCGGTCTGGAAACACCATATATTTT.

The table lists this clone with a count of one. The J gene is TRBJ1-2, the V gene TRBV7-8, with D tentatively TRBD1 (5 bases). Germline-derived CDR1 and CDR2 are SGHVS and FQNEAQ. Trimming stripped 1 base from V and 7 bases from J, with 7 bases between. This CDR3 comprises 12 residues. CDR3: CASSLVGVGYTF. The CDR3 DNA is TGTGCCAGCAGCTTAGTAGGGGTTGGCTACACCTTC.

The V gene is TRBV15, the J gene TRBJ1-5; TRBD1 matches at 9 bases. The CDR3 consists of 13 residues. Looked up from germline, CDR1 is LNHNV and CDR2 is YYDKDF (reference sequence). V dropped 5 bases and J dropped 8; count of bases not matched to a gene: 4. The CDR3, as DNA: TGTGCCACCAGCGGGACAGGGAATGAGCCCCAGCATTTT. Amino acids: CATSGTGNEPQHF.

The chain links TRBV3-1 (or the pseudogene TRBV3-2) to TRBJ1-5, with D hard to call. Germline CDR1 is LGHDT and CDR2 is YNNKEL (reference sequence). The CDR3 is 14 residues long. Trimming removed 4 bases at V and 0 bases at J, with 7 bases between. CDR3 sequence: CASSPAPSNQPQHF. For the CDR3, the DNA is TGTGCCAGCAGCCCGGCCCCTAGCAATCAGCCCCAGCATTTT.

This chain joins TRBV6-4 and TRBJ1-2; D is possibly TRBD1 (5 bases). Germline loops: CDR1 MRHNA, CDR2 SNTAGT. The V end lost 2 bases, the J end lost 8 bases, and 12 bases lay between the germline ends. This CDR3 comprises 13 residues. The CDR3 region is CASSDGDYRGYTF. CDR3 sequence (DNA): TGTGCCAGCAGTGACGGGGACTACCGGGGCTACACCTTC.

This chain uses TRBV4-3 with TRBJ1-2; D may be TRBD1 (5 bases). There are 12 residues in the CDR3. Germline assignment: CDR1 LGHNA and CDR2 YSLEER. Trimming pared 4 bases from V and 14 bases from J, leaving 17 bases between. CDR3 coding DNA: TGCGCCAGCAGCCCGGCCGGGACCGATCGTACCTTC. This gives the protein CASSPAGTDRTF.

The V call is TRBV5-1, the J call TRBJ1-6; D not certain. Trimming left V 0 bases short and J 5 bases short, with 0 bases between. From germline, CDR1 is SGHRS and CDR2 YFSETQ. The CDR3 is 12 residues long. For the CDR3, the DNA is TGCGCCAGCAGCTTGGATAATTCACCCCTCCACTTT. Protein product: CASSLDNSPLHF. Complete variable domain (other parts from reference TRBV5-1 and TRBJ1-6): KAGVTQTPRYLIKTRGQQVTLSCSPISGHRSVSWYQQTPGQGLQFLFEYFSETQRNKGNFPGRFSGRQFSNSRSEMNVSTLELGDSALYLCASSLDNSPLHFGNGTRLTVT.

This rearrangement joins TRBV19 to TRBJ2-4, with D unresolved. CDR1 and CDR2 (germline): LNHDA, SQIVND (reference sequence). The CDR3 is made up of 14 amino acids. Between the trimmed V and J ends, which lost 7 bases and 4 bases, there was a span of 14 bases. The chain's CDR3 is CASKDPLGKNIQYF. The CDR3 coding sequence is TGTGCCAGTAAGGACCCCTTAGGGAAAAACATTCAGTACTTC.

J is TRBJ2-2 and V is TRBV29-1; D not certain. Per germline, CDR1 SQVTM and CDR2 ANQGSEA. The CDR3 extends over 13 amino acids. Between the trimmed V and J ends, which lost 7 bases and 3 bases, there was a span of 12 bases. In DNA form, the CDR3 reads TGCAGCGGAGGTACCCCCGACACCGGGGAGCTGTTTTTT. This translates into CSGGTPDTGELFF.

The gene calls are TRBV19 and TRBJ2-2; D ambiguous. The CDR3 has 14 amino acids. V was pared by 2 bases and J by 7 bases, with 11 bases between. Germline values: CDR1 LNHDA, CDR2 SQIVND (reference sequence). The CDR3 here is CASSINAIGGELFF. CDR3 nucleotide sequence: TGTGCCAGTAGTATAAATGCTATCGGCGGGGAGCTGTTTTTT.

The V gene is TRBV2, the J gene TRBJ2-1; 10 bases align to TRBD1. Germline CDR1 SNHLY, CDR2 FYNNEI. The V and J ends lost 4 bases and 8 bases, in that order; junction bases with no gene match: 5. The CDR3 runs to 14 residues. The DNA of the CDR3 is TGTGCCAGCAGTGGGGGGACAGGGGTCCATGAGCAGTTCTTC. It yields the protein CASSGGTGVHEQFF.

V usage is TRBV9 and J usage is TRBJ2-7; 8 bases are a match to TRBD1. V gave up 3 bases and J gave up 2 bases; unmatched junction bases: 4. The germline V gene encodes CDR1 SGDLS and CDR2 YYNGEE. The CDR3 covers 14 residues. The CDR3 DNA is TGTGCCAGCAGCGCGACAGGGGCCCCCTACGAGCAGTACTTC. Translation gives CASSATGAPYEQYF.

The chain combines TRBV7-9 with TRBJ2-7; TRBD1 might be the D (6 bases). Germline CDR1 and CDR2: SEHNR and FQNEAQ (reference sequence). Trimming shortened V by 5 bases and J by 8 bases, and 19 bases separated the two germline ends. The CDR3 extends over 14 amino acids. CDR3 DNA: TGTGCCAGCAGCCATCCGGACAGTGGGGTTAAGCAGTACTTC. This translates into CASSHPDSGVKQYF.

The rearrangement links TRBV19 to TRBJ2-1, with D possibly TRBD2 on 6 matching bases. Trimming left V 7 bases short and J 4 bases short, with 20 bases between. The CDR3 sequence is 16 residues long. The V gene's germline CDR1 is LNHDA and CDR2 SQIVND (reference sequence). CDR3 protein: CASKPQVSRDYNEQFF. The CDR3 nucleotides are TGTGCCAGTAAACCCCAGGTTTCGCGGGATTACAATGAGCAGTTCTTC. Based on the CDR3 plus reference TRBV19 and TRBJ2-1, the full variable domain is DGGITQSPKYLFRKEGQNVTLSCEQNLNHDAMYWYRQDPGQGLRLIYYSQIVNDFQKGDIAEGYSVSREKKESFPLTVTSAQKNPTAFYLCASKPQVSRDYNEQFFGPGTRLTVL.

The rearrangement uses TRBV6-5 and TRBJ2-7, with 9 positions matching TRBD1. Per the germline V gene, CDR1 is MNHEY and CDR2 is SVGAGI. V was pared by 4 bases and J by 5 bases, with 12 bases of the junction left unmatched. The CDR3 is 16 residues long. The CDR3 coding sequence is TGTGCCAGCAGTTCCGGGCCCGGGACAGGGATACACGAGCAGTACTTC. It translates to CASSSGPGTGIHEQYF.

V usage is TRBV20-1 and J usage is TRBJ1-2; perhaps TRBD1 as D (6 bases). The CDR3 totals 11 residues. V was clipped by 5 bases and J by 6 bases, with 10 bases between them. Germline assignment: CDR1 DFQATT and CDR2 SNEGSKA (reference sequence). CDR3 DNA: TGCAGTGCTCAACAGGGAGATGGCTACACCTTC. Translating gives CSAQQGDGYTF.

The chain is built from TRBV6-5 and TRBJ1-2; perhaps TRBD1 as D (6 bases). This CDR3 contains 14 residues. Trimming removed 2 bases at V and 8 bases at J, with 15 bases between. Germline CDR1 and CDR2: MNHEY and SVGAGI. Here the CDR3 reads CASSYPRTDWGYTF. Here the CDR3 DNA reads TGTGCCAGCAGTTACCCGCGGACAGACTGGGGCTACACCTTC.

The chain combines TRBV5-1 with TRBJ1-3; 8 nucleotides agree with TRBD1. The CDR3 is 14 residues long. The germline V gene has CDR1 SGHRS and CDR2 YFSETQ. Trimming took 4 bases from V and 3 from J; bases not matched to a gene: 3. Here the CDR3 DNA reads TGCGCCAGCAGCCAGGGGGCTTTTGGAAACACCATATATTTT. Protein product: CASSQGAFGNTIYF. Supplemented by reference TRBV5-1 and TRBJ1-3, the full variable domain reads KAGVTQTPRYLIKTRGQQVTLSCSPISGHRSVSWYQQTPGQGLQFLFEYFSETQRNKGNFPGRFSGRQFSNSRSEMNVSTLELGDSALYLCASSQGAFGNTIYFGEGSWLTVV.

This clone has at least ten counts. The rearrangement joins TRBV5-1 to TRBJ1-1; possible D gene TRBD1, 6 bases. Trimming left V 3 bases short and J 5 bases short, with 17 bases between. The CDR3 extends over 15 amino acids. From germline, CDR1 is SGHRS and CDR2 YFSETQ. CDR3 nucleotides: TGCGCCAGCAGCTACAAACAGGGCGTAGAGACTGAAGCTTTCTTT. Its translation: CASSYKQGVETEAFF.

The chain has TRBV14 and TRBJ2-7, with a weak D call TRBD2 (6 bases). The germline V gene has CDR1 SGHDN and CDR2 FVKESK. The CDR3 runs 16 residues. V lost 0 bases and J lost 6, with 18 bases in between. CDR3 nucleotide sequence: TGTGCCAGCAGCCAAGATTTGACGACTAGACGGGGCGAGCAGTACTTC. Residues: CASSQDLTTRRGEQYF.

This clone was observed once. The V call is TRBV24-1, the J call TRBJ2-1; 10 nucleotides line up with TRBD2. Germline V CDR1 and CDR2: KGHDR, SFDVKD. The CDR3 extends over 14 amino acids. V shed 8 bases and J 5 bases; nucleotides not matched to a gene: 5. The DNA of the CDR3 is TGTGCCACCAAAGGGCTAGCGGGGGACAATGAGCAGTTCTTC. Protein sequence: CATKGLAGDNEQFF.

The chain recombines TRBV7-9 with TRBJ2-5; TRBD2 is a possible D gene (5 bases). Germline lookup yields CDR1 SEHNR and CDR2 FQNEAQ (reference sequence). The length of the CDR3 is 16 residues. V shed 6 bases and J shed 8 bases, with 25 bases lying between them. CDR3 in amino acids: CASRTDVKVIGDTQYF. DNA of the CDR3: TGTGCCAGCAGAACCGACGTTAAGGTGATCGGGGATACCCAGTACTTC.

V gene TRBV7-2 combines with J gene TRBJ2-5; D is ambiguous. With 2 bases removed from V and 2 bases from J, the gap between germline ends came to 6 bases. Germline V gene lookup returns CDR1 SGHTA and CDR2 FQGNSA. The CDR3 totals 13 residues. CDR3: CASSLNSQETQYF. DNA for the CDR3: TGTGCCAGCAGCTTAAACTCACAAGAGACCCAGTACTTC.

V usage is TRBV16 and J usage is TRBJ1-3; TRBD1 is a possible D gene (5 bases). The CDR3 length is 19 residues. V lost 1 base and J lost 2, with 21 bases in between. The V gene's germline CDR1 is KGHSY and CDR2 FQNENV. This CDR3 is CASSQFLTEGRGAGNTIYF. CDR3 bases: TGTGCCAGCAGCCAATTCCTAACCGAGGGACGCGGGGCTGGAAACACCATATATTTT. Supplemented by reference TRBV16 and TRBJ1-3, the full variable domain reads GEEVAQTPKHLVRGEGQKAKLYCAPIKGHSYVFWYQQVLKNEFKFLISFQNENVFDETGMPKERFSAKCLPNSPCSLEIQATKLEDSAVYFCASSQFLTEGRGAGNTIYFGEGSWLTVV.

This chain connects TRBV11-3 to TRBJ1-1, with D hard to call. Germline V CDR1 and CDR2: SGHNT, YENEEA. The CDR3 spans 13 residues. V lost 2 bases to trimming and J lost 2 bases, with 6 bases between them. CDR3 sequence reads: CASSLSINTEAFF. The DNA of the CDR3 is TGTGCCAGCAGCTTAAGTATTAACACTGAAGCTTTCTTT.

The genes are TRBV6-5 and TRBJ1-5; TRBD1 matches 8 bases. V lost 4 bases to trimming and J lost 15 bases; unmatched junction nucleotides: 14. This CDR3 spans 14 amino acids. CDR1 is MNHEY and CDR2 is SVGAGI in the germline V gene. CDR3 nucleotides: TGTGCCAGCAGTTTCGACAGGGGTGGTCTTTTTGCGCATTTT. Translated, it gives CASSFDRGGLFAHF.

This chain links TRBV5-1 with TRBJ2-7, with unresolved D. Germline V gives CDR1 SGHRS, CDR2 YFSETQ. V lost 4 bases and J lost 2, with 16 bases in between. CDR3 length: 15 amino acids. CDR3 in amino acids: CASSPVTSATYEQYF. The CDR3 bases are TGCGCCAGCAGCCCCGTGACGTCGGCTACCTACGAGCAGTACTTC.